Each of the 20 T cell receptor beta chains below was sequenced from the same sample in a study of T cells in Graves' hyperthyroidism and ophthalmopathy. Amplified TCR beta CDR3 regions derived from RNA transcripts. The primer set for the first-round RT-PCR of the TCR CDR3 was HTBI. MiXCR, applied by TCRdb to the multiplex PCR reads, yields one record per CDR3 protein. The sample lists about 52,000 distinct CDR3 sequences; roughly 50% were seen once. Sequences were obtained from blood. The receptors originated from a woman aged 50 to 60 with Graves' ophthalmopathy.

This clonotype was recorded at least ten times. The chain employs TRBV6-1 and TRBJ2-4; D is possibly TRBD1 or TRBD2 (6 bases each). Germline V gene data show CDR1 as MNHNS and CDR2 as SASEGT. The germline V and J ends were trimmed by 2 bases and 8 bases, with 13 bases remaining between them. CDR3 length: 14 residues. As DNA, the CDR3 is TGTGCCAGCAGTGAATTAGCAGGGGAGGACATTCAGTACTTC. Its protein product is CASSELAGEDIQYF.

This clonotype was counted ten times or more. V and J are TRBV7-2 and TRBJ2-5; 10 nucleotides align to TRBD2. This CDR3 spans 18 amino acids. Germline-derived CDR1 and CDR2 are SGHTA and FQGNSA. J was trimmed by 2 bases and V by 2 bases; bases with no gene match: 11. The CDR3 loop reads CASSLPSQTSGPQETQYF. DNA of the CDR3: TGTGCCAGCAGCTTACCCAGTCAGACTAGCGGGCCACAAGAGACCCAGTACTTC.

The table lists this clonotype with many counts. V and J are TRBV5-1 and TRBJ1-1; D not resolved. There are 14 residues in the CDR3. Germline CDR1 and CDR2: SGHRS and YFSETQ. Trimming pared 2 bases from V and 1 base from J, leaving 9 bases between. The CDR3 bases are TGCGCCAGCAGCTTTAGGGCTGGGAACACTGAAGCTTTCTTT. Translated, it gives CASSFRAGNTEAFF.

This clonotype was seen ten or more times. This chain uses TRBV20-1 with TRBJ1-6, with 8 bases lining up with TRBD1. With V trimmed by 5 bases and J by 5 bases, 5 bases remained unmatched. The CDR3 length is 14 residues. CDR1 and CDR2 (germline): DFQATT, SNEGSKA (reference sequence). CDR3 DNA sequence: TGCAGTGCTTCCCGGGACAGGAATAATTCACCCCTCCACTTT. It codes for CSASRDRNNSPLHF.

This clonotype was seen at least ten times. The chain couples TRBV5-1 to TRBJ2-5; weak D call: TRBD1 (6 bases). The germline V and J ends were trimmed by 0 bases and 3 bases, with 12 bases remaining between them. CDR1 is SGHRS, CDR2 YFSETQ, per germline. This CDR3 has 15 amino acids. CDR3 DNA sequence: TGCGCCAGCAGCTTGGCCGGATACAGGGAAGAGACCCAGTACTTC. It translates to CASSLAGYREETQYF. Together with reference TRBV5-1 and TRBJ2-5, the CDR3 gives the full variable domain: KAGVTQTPRYLIKTRGQQVTLSCSPISGHRSVSWYQQTPGQGLQFLFEYFSETQRNKGNFPGRFSGRQFSNSRSEMNVSTLELGDSALYLCASSLAGYREETQYFGPGTRLLVL.

This chain joins TRBV7-3 and TRBJ2-5; the D gene is possibly TRBD1 (5 bases). The germline CDR1 and CDR2 sequences are SGHTA and FQGTGA. Deletions cut 1 base from V and 5 bases from J, with 14 bases between. This CDR3 has 15 amino acids. CDR3 DNA sequence: TGTGCCAGCAGCTTAAGCCAGGGTGTTGGGGAGACCCAGTACTTC. It encodes CASSLSQGVGETQYF.

This sequence joins TRBV5-4 and TRBJ2-3; D uncertain. The J call is doubtful: the DNA matches TRBJ1-5 better. The germline CDR1 and CDR2 sequences are SGHNT and YYREEE (reference sequence). The CDR3 totals 15 residues. CDR3: CASSAEVGITDTQHF. CDR3 nucleotide sequence: TGTGCCAGCAGCGCGGAAGTCGGCATCACAGATACGCAGCATTTT.

This clonotype was seen at least ten times. This chain uses TRBV24-1 with TRBJ2-7, with 12 bases matching TRBD1. The junction had 6 bases not matched to a gene; V was cut back by 6 bases and J by 1 base. Germline-derived CDR1 and CDR2 are KGHDR and SFDVKD. The CDR3 spans 16 residues. The CDR3 is CATSSGTGGVSYEQYF. The CDR3 nucleotides are TGTGCCACCAGTTCCGGGACAGGGGGCGTTTCCTACGAGCAGTACTTC.

A word on this clonotype: One end of the junction fails to match germline, which may point to a read error. The rearrangement links TRBV30 to TRBJ2-1; possible D gene TRBD1, 6 bases. The germline V gene has CDR1 GTSNPN and CDR2 SVGIG (reference sequence). The CDR3 consists of 8 residues. The CDR3 sequence is CAWRRGRF. DNA of the CDR3: TGTGCCTGGAGAAGGGGGAGATTC.

V is TRBV11-1 and J is TRBJ2-5; 11 nucleotides line up with TRBD1. The CDR3 spans 16 residues. The trim removed 5 bases at V and 1 base at J, leaving 6 bases unmatched. The germline CDR1 and CDR2 sequences are SGHAT and FQDESV (reference sequence). The CDR3 DNA is TGTGCCAGCAGCCCTGGGACAGGGGGGATCCAAGAGACCCAGTACTTC. Its protein product is CASSPGTGGIQETQYF.

This clonotype was observed a handful of times. The CDR3 coding sequence is TGTGCCAGCAGGAATAGGGCCAATCAGCCCCAGCATTTT. As protein: CASRNRANQPQHF. This chain links TRBV2 with TRBJ1-5; D not resolved. The V gene lost 6 bases and the J gene lost 3 bases, with 9 bases spanning the gap. Per the germline V gene, CDR1 is SNHLY and CDR2 is FYNNEI. The CDR3 contains 13 residues.

This clonotype showed up just a few times. The junction and the germline gene differ at one end; a read error may be behind it. The J gene is TRBJ2-3, the V gene TRBV7-9; D is possibly TRBD1 or TRBD2 (5 bases each). CDR1 and CDR2 from the germline V gene are SEHNR and FQNEAQ (reference sequence). The CDR3 has 15 residues. CDR3 loop: CASSPPGPKPDTQHF. CDR3 nucleotide sequence: TGTGCCAGCAGCCCACCGGGACCCAAGCCAGATACGCAGCATTTC.

Worth noting for this clonotype: A much larger clone lies a single base off, so this may be a read error. This rearrangement joins TRBV12-3 or TRBV12-4 to TRBJ1-1; 10 bases line up with TRBD1. The CDR3 spans 15 residues. Trimming took 3 bases from V and 6 from J; bases not matched to a gene: 7. The CDR3 DNA reads TGTGCCAGCAGTTTCTTCCCGACAGGGGGCCCTGAAGCTTTCTTT. Translated: CASSFFPTGGPEAFF.

Turning to this clonotype: With a much larger clone just one base away, this may be a read error. The CDR3 DNA sequence: TGTGTCAGCAGTTACTCTTTAGCGGGAAACTACGAGCAGTACTTC. This codes for CVSSYSLAGNYEQYF. The chain uses TRBV6-2 or TRBV6-3 and TRBJ2-7, with TRBD2 matching over 8 bases. In germline, CDR1 is MNHEY, CDR2 SVGEGT. This CDR3 has 15 residues.

The chain joins TRBV10-1 to TRBJ2-3, with TRBD1 matching over 10 bases. Germline V gene lookup returns CDR1 WNHNN and CDR2 SYGVQD (reference sequence). The length of the CDR3 is 14 residues. The V and J ends lost 6 bases and 5 bases, in that order; junction bases with no gene match: 5. This chain's CDR3 is CASRAGTGEDTQYF. The CDR3 region has the DNA TGCGCCAGCAGGGCAGGGACAGGGGAAGATACGCAGTATTTT.

This clonotype was observed at least ten times. Written as DNA, the CDR3 is TGTGCCACCAGCAGAGGTCAGGGGGTTGTCACTGAAGCTTTCTTT. It specifies CATSRGQGVVTEAFF. V gene TRBV15 combines with J gene TRBJ1-1, with TRBD1 identical over 7 bases. With V trimmed by 1 base and J by 4 bases, 6 bases remained unmatched. This CDR3 is 15 amino acids long. Per germline, CDR1 LNHNV and CDR2 YYDKDF (reference sequence).

The rearrangement joins TRBV6-2 or TRBV6-3 to TRBJ2-1; 11 bases map to TRBD2. The V gene's germline CDR1 is MNHEY and CDR2 SVGEGT. This CDR3 region has 16 residues. Trimming at V came to 2 bases and at J to 3 bases, leaving 3 bases not matched to a gene. As DNA, the CDR3 is TGTGCCAGCAGTTACCTTAGCGGGGGGGGCTACAATGAGCAGTTCTTC. Translating gives CASSYLSGGGYNEQFF.

Ten or more counts support this clonotype. The chain couples TRBV5-1 to TRBJ2-7; possible D gene TRBD1, 6 bases. CDR3 length: 14 amino acids. Germline CDR1 reads SGHRS; CDR2 reads YFSETQ. V was clipped by 5 bases and J by 2 bases, with 14 bases between them. The CDR3 loop is CASSTGSVTYEQYF. The CDR3 DNA is TGCGCCAGCAGTACAGGGAGTGTGACCTACGAGCAGTACTTC.

The V gene is TRBV7-9, the J gene TRBJ2-7, with a weak D call TRBD2 (5 bases). This CDR3 spans 13 amino acids. Trimming took off 4 bases at V and 6 bases at J, with 13 bases between the two ends. Germline V gene sequence: CDR1 SEHNR, CDR2 FQNEAQ (reference sequence). The CDR3 sequence is CASSSPLVSEQYF. CDR3 DNA: TGTGCCAGCAGCTCTCCACTAGTTTCCGAGCAGTACTTC.

This clonotype has more than one count but fewer than ten. The chain joins TRBV4-1 to TRBJ1-2; TRBD1 matches 8 bases. The length of the CDR3 is 14 residues. CDR1 and CDR2 (germline): MGHRA, YSYEKL. J lost 7 bases, V lost 0 bases, and 4 bases had no gene match. This chain's CDR3 is CASSQETGVSGYTF. Here the CDR3 DNA reads TGCGCCAGCAGCCAAGAGACAGGGGTGTCTGGCTACACCTTC.